Detailed here is one T cell receptor (beta chain). What it binds is unknown. The data were produced by immunoSEQ multiplex PCR, yet TCRdb's version contains in-frame clones alone and is incomplete. The sample yields tens of thousands of clones, roughly 80% seen once. Germline V gene sequence: CDR1 SGHTS, CDR2 YDEGEE. The length of the CDR3 is 16 residues. The V end lost 6 bases, the J end lost 5 bases, and 21 bases lay between the germline ends. The data are from a study of OX40 agonist ivuxolimab in advanced cancers. The study, taken as a whole, reports: Expansion of clones was among the lowest in partial responders at 0.1-3.0 mg/kg.

Sampled blood was obtained at baseline, cycle 4 day 1, and cycle 7 day 1. This chain links TRBV5-8 with TRBJ2-1, with D hard to call. The sequence was collected from an adult with an advanced solid tumor such as melanoma, head and neck, liver or kidney cancer. Material: CD4+ or CD8+ T cells sorted from blood, obtained in a trial of the OX40 agonist ivuxolimab. The CDR3 here is CASIIGPRTINNEQFF. The CDR3 bases are TGTGCCAGCATCATAGGTCCCCGTACCATCAACAATGAGCAGTTCTTC. The complete variable domain, with remaining parts taken from reference TRBV5-8 and TRBJ2-1, reads EAGVTQSPTHLIKTRGQQATLRCSPISGHTSVYWYQQALGLGLQFLLWYDEGEERNRGNFPPRFSGRQFPNYSSELNVNALELEDSALYLCASIIGPRTINNEQFFGPGTRLTVL.